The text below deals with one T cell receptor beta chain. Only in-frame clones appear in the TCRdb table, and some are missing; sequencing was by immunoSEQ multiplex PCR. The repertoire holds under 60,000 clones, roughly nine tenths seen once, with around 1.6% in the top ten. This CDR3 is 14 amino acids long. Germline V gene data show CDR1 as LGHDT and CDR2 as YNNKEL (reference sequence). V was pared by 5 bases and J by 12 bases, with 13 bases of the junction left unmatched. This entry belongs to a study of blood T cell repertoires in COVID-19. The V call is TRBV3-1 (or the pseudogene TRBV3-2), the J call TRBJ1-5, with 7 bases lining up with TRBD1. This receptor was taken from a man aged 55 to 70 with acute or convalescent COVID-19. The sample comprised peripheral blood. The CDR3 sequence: CASSSSRVWDSQHF. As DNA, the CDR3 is TGTGCCAGCAGCTCATCCAGGGTTTGGGACAGCCAGCATTTT.